Listed here are 18 T cell receptor beta chains from one sample, sequenced in a study of T cell responses to AZD1222 COVID-19 vaccine. Clones were read by immunoSEQ multiplex PCR, and TCRdb kept only the in-frame ones, dropping some. The data hold roughly 100,000 clones, with more than 70% observed a single time. Sequencing used peripheral blood, obtained 28 days after the second AZD1222 dose. The receptors shown here come from an adult who received the AZD1222 COVID-19 vaccine.

The chain links TRBV27 to TRBJ1-1; D may be TRBD1 (5 bases). With 6 bases removed from V and 7 bases from J, the gap between germline ends came to 18 bases. From germline, CDR1 is MNHEY and CDR2 SMNVEV (reference sequence). This CDR3 has 14 amino acids. This CDR3 is CASSSFSGASEAFF. DNA for the CDR3: TGTGCCAGCAGCTCTTTTAGTGGGGCCAGTGAAGCTTTCTTT.

The genes are TRBV2 and TRBJ2-7, with D tentatively TRBD2 (5 bases). This CDR3 has 12 amino acids. Germline CDR1 reads SNHLY; CDR2 reads FYNNEI. V was trimmed by 7 bases and J by 4 bases, leaving 11 bases between them. The CDR3 loop is CASKRGRYEQYF. The CDR3 DNA reads TGTGCCAGCAAGCGCGGGCGGTACGAGCAGTACTTC.

In DNA, the CDR3 is TGTGCCAGCAGCTTGGGGGTGGGAGGAACAGATACGCAGTATTTT. Encoded protein: CASSLGVGGTDTQYF. V gene TRBV7-3 combines with J gene TRBJ2-3, with a tentative D call TRBD2 (6 bases). Germline CDR1 reads SGHTA; CDR2 reads FQGTGA. V was cut by 3 bases and J by 3 bases, with 13 bases left in between. The CDR3 has 15 amino acids.

The rearrangement joins TRBV27 to TRBJ2-2; TRBD1 is a possible D gene (6 bases). The ends were cut back, 4 bases at V and 6 bases at J, with 9 bases in the middle. The CDR3 contains 13 residues. Germline V gene sequence: CDR1 MNHEY, CDR2 SMNVEV (reference sequence). The CDR3 DNA reads TGTGCCAGCAGTTATTGGGGGCCCGGGGAGCTGTTTTTT. It codes for CASSYWGPGELFF.

This rearrangement joins TRBV10-3 to TRBJ1-1; the match to TRBD1 covers 9 bases. The ends lost 6 bases at V and 5 bases at J; junction bases unmatched: 7. This CDR3 has 14 amino acids. The germline gives CDR1 ENHRY, CDR2 SYGVKD. CDR3 sequence: CAIREQGAGTEAFF. The DNA for the CDR3 is TGTGCCATCAGGGAACAGGGGGCAGGTACTGAAGCTTTCTTT.

The chain employs TRBV6-5 and TRBJ2-2; TRBD2 might be the D (6 bases). The CDR3 runs to 14 residues. The germline V gene has CDR1 MNHEY and CDR2 SVGAGI. V lost 7 bases, J lost 5 bases, and 14 bases lay in between. CDR3 bases: TGTGCCAGCAAGGAGGGAACCTTGACCGGGGAGCTGTTTTTT. Encoded protein: CASKEGTLTGELFF.

This sequence joins TRBV6-2 or TRBV6-3 and TRBJ2-1; tentatively, D is TRBD1 or TRBD2 (6 bases each). Germline lookup yields CDR1 MNHEY and CDR2 SVGEGT. CDR3 length: 16 residues. Trimming stripped 0 bases from V and 7 bases from J, with 16 bases between. In DNA, the CDR3 is TGTGCCAGCAGTTACTCAATTCAAGTAGGGGGGAATGAGCAGTTCTTC. Protein: CASSYSIQVGGNEQFF.

The CDR3 is CASSHTDTQYF. In DNA, the CDR3 is TGTGCCAGCAGTCACACAGATACGCAGTATTTT. The V and J genes are TRBV12-3 or TRBV12-4 and TRBJ2-3; the D is unclear. This CDR3 spans 11 amino acids. V was trimmed by 5 bases and J by 2 bases, leaving 2 bases between them.

The chain employs TRBV27 and TRBJ2-2; D gene unclear. The V gene lost 3 bases and the J gene lost 3 bases, with 8 bases spanning the gap. CDR1 is MNHEY and CDR2 is SMNVEV in the germline V gene (reference sequence). This CDR3 comprises 14 residues. CDR3 protein: CASSFGQDTGELFF. The CDR3 DNA is TGTGCCAGCAGTTTCGGGCAAGACACCGGGGAGCTGTTTTTT.

The chain has TRBV30 and TRBJ2-2; no reliable D call. V was shortened by 0 bases and J by 6 bases, with 2 bases between the two germline ends. The CDR3 consists of 11 residues. Germline CDR1 is GTSNPN and CDR2 is SVGIG (reference sequence). CDR3 nucleotide sequence: TGTGCCTGGAGTGTACCCGGGGAGCTGTTTTTT. This encodes CAWSVPGELFF.

The chain employs TRBV6-5 and TRBJ1-1; D might be TRBD1 (6 bases). Germline loops: CDR1 MNHEY, CDR2 SVGAGI. The CDR3 consists of 13 residues. V shed 5 bases and J shed 3 bases, with 10 bases lying between them. As DNA, the CDR3 is TGTGCCAGCAGTAGGGGGGAACACACTGAAGCTTTCTTT. It translates to CASSRGEHTEAFF.

This chain joins TRBV5-1 and TRBJ1-4; no clear D. The CDR3 consists of 16 residues. V was cut by 0 bases and J by 6 bases, with 15 bases left in between. The germline V gene has CDR1 SGHRS and CDR2 YFSETQ. This CDR3 is CASSLGTGLSDEKLFF. The CDR3 bases are TGCGCCAGCAGCTTGGGAACTGGGTTATCGGATGAAAAACTGTTTTTT.

The rearrangement joins TRBV27 to TRBJ2-7, with a tentative D call TRBD1 (6 bases). Between the trimmed V and J ends, which lost 6 bases and 0 bases, there was a span of 12 bases. The CDR3 runs 14 residues. Germline V lookup: CDR1 MNHEY, CDR2 SMNVEV (reference sequence). The CDR3 sequence is CASSWRTDSYEQYF. In DNA form, the CDR3 reads TGTGCCAGCAGCTGGAGGACAGACTCCTACGAGCAGTACTTC.

The chain employs TRBV4-1 and TRBJ2-3, with 7 bases lining up with TRBD2. With 1 base clipped from V and 3 bases from J, the junction kept 4 bases outside the gene matches. Per germline, CDR1 MGHRA and CDR2 YSYEKL. The CDR3 consists of 15 residues. The CDR3 region has the DNA TGCGCCAGCAGCCAAGTCGGGGGAGGGACAGATACGCAGTATTTT. It encodes CASSQVGGGTDTQYF.

J is TRBJ2-1 and V is TRBV7-2, with TRBD2 as a possible D gene (6 bases). Germline V CDR1 and CDR2: SGHTA, FQGNSA. The CDR3 length is 16 residues. V was trimmed by 5 bases and J by 5 bases, leaving 19 bases between them. In DNA form, the CDR3 reads TGTGCCAGCAGCCCTCCGGGACTGAGGGGTCACAATGAGCAGTTCTTC. As protein: CASSPPGLRGHNEQFF.

The rearrangement links TRBV5-1 to TRBJ1-1; unclear D gene. This CDR3 has 14 residues. Germline V gives CDR1 SGHRS, CDR2 YFSETQ. V gave up 5 bases and J gave up 0 bases, with 11 bases separating them. CDR3 in amino acids: CASSRESLNTEAFF. CDR3 in DNA: TGCGCCAGCAGTAGGGAGAGCCTGAACACTGAAGCTTTCTTT.

J is TRBJ2-3 and V is TRBV5-1; TRBD2 agrees at 7 bases. Per the germline V gene, CDR1 is SGHRS and CDR2 is YFSETQ. The CDR3 spans 14 residues. Losses at the gene ends were 3 bases for V and 1 base for J; bases not matched to a gene: 2. CDR3 coding DNA: TGCGCCAGCAGCTCCCGGGGGGGCACAGATACGCAGTATTTT. Protein: CASSSRGGTDTQYF. The full variable domain, in which reference TRBV5-1 and TRBJ2-3 provide the parts outside the CDR3, is KAGVTQTPRYLIKTRGQQVTLSCSPISGHRSVSWYQQTPGQGLQFLFEYFSETQRNKGNFPGRFSGRQFSNSRSEMNVSTLELGDSALYLCASSSRGGTDTQYFGPGTRLTVL.

This clone was observed once. The V and J genes are TRBV7-2 and TRBJ2-3, with D tentatively TRBD1 or TRBD2 (6 bases each). Germline V gene sequence: CDR1 SGHTA, CDR2 FQGNSA. V was shortened by 5 bases and J by 1 base, with 13 bases between the two germline ends. The CDR3 spans 15 residues. The DNA of the CDR3 is TGTGCCAGCAGCCTCATGAGGGGGGGCACAGATACGCAGTATTTT. It encodes CASSLMRGGTDTQYF.